Presented here are 5 T cell receptor beta chains from one specimen sequenced in a study of T cells in Graves' hyperthyroidism and ophthalmopathy (dated by TCRdb to about 2019). The library relied on multiplex PCR. Instrument on record: Illumina HiSeq 2000. The TCR beta CDR3 regions were amplified from the RNA transcripts. A first-round RT-PCR of the TCR CDR3 used the HTBI primer set with the Qiagen OneStep RT-PCR kit. The public reads were reprocessed in TCRdb via fastp at Q25 and MiXCR, keeping in-frame beta chains. Identical CDR3 proteins give one entry, which carries the most common genes and DNA. For this sample there are 600,000 or so distinct CDR3 sequences; around 15% appear just once. The ten largest clonotypes hold around 4% of the sample. Sequencing was performed on blood. These receptors were obtained from a woman in her twenties or thirties with Graves' hyperthyroidism.

This clonotype has only a few counts. The chain joins TRBV28 to TRBJ2-3, with 10 bases that match TRBD2. V lost 6 bases to trimming and J lost 0 bases; unmatched junction nucleotides: 12. CDR3 size: 18 residues. CDR1 and CDR2 (germline): MDHEN, SYDVKM. CDR3: CASRNPLAGVWSTDTQYF. The CDR3 DNA is TGTGCCAGCAGAAACCCGCTAGCGGGAGTATGGAGCACAGATACGCAGTATTTT.

The sample holds many counts of this clonotype. The V gene is TRBV12-3 or TRBV12-4, the J gene TRBJ2-7; no firm D call. V dropped 6 bases and J dropped 5 bases, with 11 bases sitting between them. The CDR3 is 12 amino acids. The DNA of the CDR3 is TGTGCCAGCAGCCCTCTGGGGAACGAGCAGTACTTC. Translation gives CASSPLGNEQYF.

This clonotype has ten or more counts. The V and J genes are TRBV6-5 and TRBJ1-2; possible D gene TRBD1, 6 bases. The length of the CDR3 is 14 residues. CDR1 is MNHEY and CDR2 is SVGAGI in the germline V gene. Trimming shortened V by 9 bases and J by 3 bases, and 17 bases separated the two germline ends. The CDR3 spells CASTRGGMDYGYTF. The CDR3 DNA is TGTGCCAGTACCCGCGGGGGCATGGACTATGGCTACACCTTC.

This clonotype came up a few times. A single base separates this from a much larger clone, so it may be a read error. This rearrangement joins TRBV2 to TRBJ2-7, with TRBD2 identical over 7 bases. The CDR3 loop spans 14 amino acids. Looked up from germline, CDR1 is SNHLY and CDR2 is FYNNEI. The CDR3 sequence is CASNEGREFYEQYF. CDR3 nucleotides: TGTGCCAGCAATGAAGGGCGGGAGTTCTACGAGCAGTACTTC.

This clonotype has just one count. The J gene is TRBJ1-3, the V gene TRBV15, with D perhaps TRBD1 (6 bases). V was shortened by 5 bases and J by 8 bases, with 19 bases between the two germline ends. The V gene's germline CDR1 is LNHNV and CDR2 YYDKDF (reference sequence). The CDR3 runs 15 residues. The CDR3 loop is CATSSRGAGGDTIYF. In DNA, the CDR3 is TGTGCCACCAGCTCCCGGGGGGCAGGTGGTGACACCATATATTTT.